This entry lists 30 T cell receptor beta chains sequenced from one sample in a study of T cell changes during pregnancy in multiple sclerosis. Sequenced by immunoSEQ multiplex PCR; TCRdb stores in-frame clones only, minus some. The table shows 78,000 or so clones, with over 80% occurring only once. The source material was CD4+ T cells from peripheral blood mononuclear cells, sampled before pregnancy. Source of these receptors: a female donor with multiple sclerosis, enrolled in a pregnancy study.

This clone was picked up one time. The genes are TRBV6-6 and TRBJ2-5; D remains ambiguous. Deletions cut 2 bases from V and 2 bases from J, with 9 bases between. Germline CDR1 is MNHNY and CDR2 is SVGAGI (reference sequence). The CDR3 is 14 amino acids. The CDR3 DNA follows: TGTGCCAGCAGTTACGGCAGATTACAAGAGACCCAGTACTTC. Protein: CASSYGRLQETQYF.

The V call is TRBV4-1, the J call TRBJ1-5; D unresolved. The germline gives CDR1 MGHRA, CDR2 YSYEKL. The CDR3 sequence is 18 residues long. The V gene lost 1 base and the J gene lost 1 base, with 17 bases spanning the gap. In DNA form, the CDR3 reads TGCGCCAGCAGCCAAGCAACCCCCGAGGGTCTCAGCAATCAGCCCCAGCATTTT. It translates to CASSQATPEGLSNQPQHF.

The chain couples TRBV5-1 to TRBJ1-1, with 10 bases identical to TRBD1. This CDR3 is built from 17 residues. Trimming cost V 2 bases and J 0 bases; bases outside gene matches: 7. The germline gives CDR1 SGHRS, CDR2 YFSETQ. The chain's CDR3 is CASSLEGQGPLNTEAFF. The CDR3 DNA is TGCGCCAGCAGCTTAGAGGGACAGGGGCCCCTGAACACTGAAGCTTTCTTT.

The chain links TRBV14 to TRBJ1-2; TRBD1 aligns across 10 bases. V dropped 4 bases and J dropped 8; count of bases not matched to a gene: 10. Germline V gene sequence: CDR1 SGHDN, CDR2 FVKESK. This CDR3 comprises 15 residues. The CDR3 coding sequence is TGTGCCAGCAGCCGTTACGGACAGGGGGATCGAGGCTACACCTTC. Its protein is CASSRYGQGDRGYTF.

The J gene is TRBJ1-2, the V gene TRBV19; TRBD1 matches 7 bases. This CDR3 spans 14 amino acids. Germline CDR1 is LNHDA and CDR2 is SQIVND (reference sequence). The V segment lost 7 bases and the J segment 8 bases; nucleotides outside the gene matches: 13. The chain's CDR3 is CASNRDRAREGYTF. DNA of the CDR3: TGTGCCAGTAACCGCGACAGGGCGAGGGAAGGCTACACCTTC.

The rearrangement uses TRBV5-4 and TRBJ1-4; no definite D call. Germline V gene data show CDR1 as SGHNT and CDR2 as YYREEE (reference sequence). CDR3 length: 15 residues. Trimming pared 4 bases from V and 2 bases from J, leaving 12 bases between. The CDR3: CASSPRSGTNEKLFF. The DNA for the CDR3 is TGTGCCAGCAGCCCGAGGAGTGGGACTAATGAAAAACTGTTTTTT.

V gene TRBV10-3 combines with J gene TRBJ2-7, with D tentatively TRBD2 (5 bases). This CDR3 has 12 residues. Deletions cut 10 bases from V and 3 bases from J, with 13 bases between. Germline loops: CDR1 ENHRY, CDR2 SYGVKD. CDR3 in amino acids: CATGLGSYEQYF. Written as DNA, the CDR3 is TGTGCCACCGGACTGGGGAGCTACGAGCAGTACTTC.

The V gene is TRBV7-9, the J gene TRBJ1-4; the D gene is possibly TRBD1 (5 bases). V lost 5 bases and J lost 0, with 19 bases in between. The CDR3 is 18 residues long. CDR1 SEHNR and CDR2 FQNEAQ come from the germline V gene (reference sequence). DNA for the CDR3: TGTGCCAGCAGCCCTCTCTTGGGGCCAGCTTCAACTAATGAAAAACTGTTTTTT. This encodes CASSPLLGPASTNEKLFF.

The CDR3 DNA sequence: TGTGCCAGCAGTACCTCCAGGGGCTACACCTTC. Protein product: CASSTSRGYTF. The chain recombines TRBV6-6 with TRBJ1-2; D is unclear. CDR1 MNHNY and CDR2 SVGAGI come from the germline V gene (reference sequence). CDR3 length: 11 residues. V was trimmed by 5 bases and J by 8 bases, leaving 9 bases between them.

The CDR3 loop reads CASSIKPFTSTDTQYF. The CDR3 DNA reads as TGTGCCAGTAGTATCAAGCCATTTACTAGCACAGATACGCAGTATTTT. J is TRBJ2-3 and V is TRBV19; D unclear. This CDR3 has 16 residues. Germline V CDR1 and CDR2: LNHDA, SQIVND (reference sequence). The ends were cut back, 3 bases at V and 0 bases at J, with 13 bases in the middle.

The V gene is TRBV19, the J gene TRBJ1-1; 8 positions match TRBD1. The germline V gene has CDR1 LNHDA and CDR2 SQIVND (reference sequence). V was clipped by 1 base and J by 1 base; unmatched bases: 2. The CDR3 contains 15 residues. The CDR3 bases are TGTGCCAGTAGTATAGCAGGGGGCAGGAACACTGAAGCTTTCTTT. Translating gives CASSIAGGRNTEAFF. The full variable domain, its missing parts supplied by reference TRBV19 and TRBJ1-1, is DGGITQSPKYLFRKEGQNVTLSCEQNLNHDAMYWYRQDPGQGLRLIYYSQIVNDFQKGDIAEGYSVSREKKESFPLTVTSAQKNPTAFYLCASSIAGGRNTEAFFGQGTRLTVV.

Concerning this clone itself: A junction boundary mismatches the germline segment, possibly from a read error. The rearrangement uses TRBV7-7 and TRBJ2-5; 11 nucleotides align to TRBD2. Per germline, CDR1 SSHAT and CDR2 FNYEAQ (reference sequence). This CDR3 spans 15 amino acids. The CDR3 region has the DNA TGTGCTAGCAGTACGGGACTAGCGGAAGAAAAGACCCAGTACTTC. Amino acid sequence: CASSTGLAEEKTQYF. Drawing the rest from reference TRBV7-7 and TRBJ2-5, the complete variable domain is GAGVSQSPRYKVTKRGQDVTLRCDPISSHATLYWYQQALGQGPEFLTYFNYEAQPDKSGLPSDRFSAERPEGSISTLTIQRTEQRDSAMYRCASSTGLAEEKTQYFGPGTRLLVL.

V usage is TRBV5-6 and J usage is TRBJ1-5; TRBD1 might be the D (5 bases). The CDR3 totals 15 residues. V gave up 0 bases and J gave up 3 bases, with 10 bases separating them. CDR1 is SGHDT and CDR2 is YYEEEE in the germline V gene. CDR3 nucleotides: TGTGCCAGCAGCTTGGAGGCAGGGATCAATCAGCCCCAGCATTTT. Protein: CASSLEAGINQPQHF.

This clone was observed once. The V call is TRBV7-2, the J call TRBJ2-7, with D possibly TRBD1 on 5 matching bases. CDR3 length: 12 amino acids. V gave up 5 bases and J gave up 3 bases, with 8 bases separating them. Germline loops: CDR1 SGHTA, CDR2 FQGNSA. CDR3 bases: TGTGCCAGCAGCCGTCAGGGCTACGAGCAGTACTTC. Translating gives CASSRQGYEQYF.

V is TRBV11-2 and J is TRBJ2-5; D gene ambiguous. The CDR3 is 15 amino acids. V lost 1 base and J 0 bases, leaving 9 bases between the germline ends. Germline-derived CDR1 and CDR2 are SGHAT and FQNNGV. CDR3 sequence reads: CASSLGEIHQETQYF. The CDR3 DNA sequence: TGTGCCAGCAGCTTAGGTGAGATCCACCAAGAGACCCAGTACTTC.

The chain recombines TRBV6-5 with TRBJ1-6; D unresolved. The V end was cut by 9 bases, the J end by 13 bases, with 19 bases between. In germline, CDR1 is MNHEY, CDR2 SVGAGI. The CDR3 consists of 13 residues. In nucleotides, the CDR3 is TGTGCCAGTGTCCGGGCCCCGGGAGGGCCCCTCCACTTT. It is translated as CASVRAPGGPLHF.

The J gene is TRBJ2-5, the V gene TRBV15, with D possibly TRBD2 on 5 matching bases. The CDR3 length is 16 residues. Trimming removed 5 bases at V and 2 bases at J, with 18 bases between. Germline assignment: CDR1 LNHNV and CDR2 YYDKDF (reference sequence). The CDR3 protein is CATSVSPRGTQETQYF. The CDR3 DNA follows: TGTGCCACCAGCGTATCCCCACGGGGAACACAAGAGACCCAGTACTTC.

This clone was detected once. The chain carries TRBV5-1 and TRBJ2-7; 8 bases agree with TRBD1. In germline, CDR1 is SGHRS, CDR2 YFSETQ. The CDR3 loop spans 15 amino acids. Trimming cost V 4 bases and J 2 bases; bases outside gene matches: 8. CDR3 DNA: TGCGCCAGCAGCCCCTCAGGGGGCCGCCCCTACGAGCAGTACTTC. The encoded protein is CASSPSGGRPYEQYF.

The chain carries TRBV2 and TRBJ1-6; tentatively, D is TRBD1 (5 bases). V was trimmed by 2 bases and J by 9 bases, leaving 14 bases between them. CDR1 is SNHLY and CDR2 is FYNNEI in the germline V gene. CDR3 length equals 15 residues. CDR3 sequence (DNA): TGTGCCAGCAGTGAATCGGGACTAGGGGTTTCACCCCTCCACTTT. This gives the protein CASSESGLGVSPLHF. The variable domain in full, with the rest retrieved from reference TRBV2 and TRBJ1-6, is EPEVTQTPSHQVTQMGQEVILRCVPISNHLYFYWYRQILGQKVEFLVSFYNNEISEKSEIFDDQFSVERPDGSNFTLKIRSTKLEDSAMYFCASSESGLGVSPLHFGNGTRLTVT.

The chain joins TRBV11-2 to TRBJ2-3; D perhaps matches TRBD2 (6 bases). Germline V gene sequence: CDR1 SGHAT, CDR2 FQNNGV. V lost 0 bases and J lost 3, with 10 bases in between. The CDR3 has 15 residues. CDR3 amino acids: CASSLDPGRTDTQYF. For the CDR3, the DNA is TGTGCCAGCAGCTTAGATCCGGGGAGGACAGATACGCAGTATTTT.

The rearrangement uses TRBV5-1 and TRBJ2-1; the D gene is possibly TRBD2 (5 bases). Germline values: CDR1 SGHRS, CDR2 YFSETQ. The CDR3 length is 17 residues. V lost 0 bases and J 3 bases, leaving 16 bases between the germline ends. CDR3 in DNA: TGCGCCAGCAGCTTGGAGGGAACTAAAAGCGGCTACAATGAGCAGTTCTTC. As protein: CASSLEGTKSGYNEQFF.

The V gene is TRBV19, the J gene TRBJ2-5, with 11 bases lining up with TRBD1. Per the germline V gene, CDR1 is LNHDA and CDR2 is SQIVND (reference sequence). V dropped 3 bases and J dropped 6; count of bases not matched to a gene: 6. CDR3 length equals 15 residues. The CDR3 here is CASSIRTGGRQTQYF. In DNA form, the CDR3 reads TGTGCCAGTAGTATCAGGACAGGGGGCAGGCAGACCCAGTACTTC.

This sequence joins TRBV28 and TRBJ2-1, with TRBD2 as a possible D gene (6 bases). This CDR3 has 13 amino acids. V was cut by 8 bases and J by 9 bases, with 17 bases left in between. Germline CDR1 MDHEN, CDR2 SYDVKM. The CDR3 loop is CASHRRGGSEQFF. Written as DNA, the CDR3 is TGTGCCAGCCATAGGAGGGGCGGGTCTGAGCAGTTCTTC.

This chain connects TRBV5-5 to TRBJ1-4, with a possible D match to TRBD1 (6 bases). Trimming took off 5 bases at V and 0 bases at J, with 14 bases between the two ends. This CDR3 region has 16 residues. CDR1 and CDR2 from the germline V gene are SGHKS and YYEKEE (reference sequence). CDR3 in DNA: TGTGCCAGCAGACCCGGGACAACAGCAACTAATGAAAAACTGTTTTTT. This gives the protein CASRPGTTATNEKLFF.

J is TRBJ2-1 and V is TRBV15, with 8 nucleotides matching TRBD1. Per germline, CDR1 LNHNV and CDR2 YYDKDF (reference sequence). This CDR3 has 16 amino acids. V trimming: 1 base; J trimming: 2 bases; junction bases outside the gene matches: 4. The CDR3 DNA reads TGTGCCACCAGCAGAGGTAACAGGGGGGCCTACAATGAGCAGTTCTTC. Its protein is CATSRGNRGAYNEQFF.

The chain has TRBV18 and TRBJ2-3; the D is unclear. The V end was cut by 2 bases, the J end by 3 bases, with 12 bases between. Germline V gives CDR1 KGHSH, CDR2 LQKENI. The CDR3 is 15 residues long. Here the CDR3 reads CASSPANRETDTQYF. The CDR3 bases are TGTGCCAGCTCACCAGCGAATAGAGAGACAGATACGCAGTATTTT.

In its sample, this clone was seen once. V and J are TRBV11-3 and TRBJ1-4, with D possibly being TRBD1 (5 bases). This CDR3 has 15 residues. CDR1 is SGHNT, CDR2 YENEEA, per germline. V was trimmed by 1 base and J by 4 bases, leaving 10 bases between them. This CDR3 reads CASSLGGLLNEKLFF. In DNA form, the CDR3 reads TGTGCCAGCAGCTTAGGGGGACTTCTTAATGAAAAACTGTTTTTT.

This clone has only one observation. The rearrangement joins TRBV5-1 to TRBJ1-1; TRBD1 aligns across 9 bases. Trimming removed 4 bases from V and 4 bases from J; junction bases left unmatched: 5. Looked up from germline, CDR1 is SGHRS and CDR2 is YFSETQ. The CDR3 length is 14 residues. The CDR3 nucleotides read TGCGCCAGCAGCACCACAGGGGGCGTCACTGAAGCTTTCTTT. It codes for CASSTTGGVTEAFF.

This chain links TRBV12-5 with TRBJ1-1, with D perhaps matching TRBD1 (5 bases). Looked up from germline, CDR1 is LGHNT and CDR2 is FRNRAP. There are 16 residues in the CDR3. V was shortened by 1 base and J by 3 bases, with 15 bases between the two germline ends. DNA for the CDR3: TGTGCTAGTGGTTTGGCCCAGTGGGGGGGGGACACTGAAGCTTTCTTT. Encoded protein: CASGLAQWGGDTEAFF.

This clone was detected only once. The CDR3 region is CASSENRDTDTQYF. The CDR3 DNA sequence: TGTGCCAGCAGTGAGAACAGGGACACAGATACGCAGTATTTT. J is TRBJ2-3 and V is TRBV2; D is possibly TRBD1 (6 bases). Germline V gene lookup returns CDR1 SNHLY and CDR2 FYNNEI. Trimming removed 3 bases from V and 2 bases from J, with 9 bases in between. The CDR3 has 14 amino acids.